Each of the 8 T cell receptor beta chains below was sequenced from the same sample in a study of blood T cell repertoires in COVID-19. Using immunoSEQ multiplex PCR, the repertoire was profiled, and TCRdb retains in-frame clones only, with some absent. The table records around 300,000 clones, 85% of them present only once. Sequencing was done on a sample of peripheral blood. The receptors were gathered from a woman in her forties or fifties with active or convalescent COVID-19.

The V gene is TRBV18, the J gene TRBJ2-3; 10 nucleotides line up with TRBD1. CDR3 length equals 15 residues. Trimming cost V 5 bases and J 0 bases; bases outside gene matches: 2. Germline V gene sequence: CDR1 KGHSH, CDR2 LQKENI. The DNA for the CDR3 is TGTGCCAGCTCAAGACAGGGGGCAAGCACAGATACGCAGTATTTT. Encoded protein: CASSRQGASTDTQYF.

J is TRBJ2-1 and V is TRBV5-4; D is possibly TRBD2 (6 bases). The CDR3 spans 18 residues. CDR1 and CDR2 from the germline V gene are SGHNT and YYREEE (reference sequence). V lost 4 bases and J lost 1, with 21 bases in between. CDR3: CASSPRAGGGASYNEQFF. DNA of the CDR3: TGTGCCAGCAGCCCTCGAGCCGGTGGAGGGGCTTCCTACAATGAGCAGTTCTTC.

V and J are TRBV5-1 and TRBJ1-5; D is undetermined. Germline V CDR1 and CDR2: SGHRS, YFSETQ. The CDR3 sequence is 14 residues long. V was pared by 0 bases and J by 5 bases, with 9 bases between. DNA of the CDR3: TGCGCCAGCAGCTTGGCCGGGAGGGATCAGCCCCAGCATTTT. This gives the protein CASSLAGRDQPQHF.

This sequence joins TRBV28 and TRBJ2-3; 9 bases agree with TRBD2. V lost 4 bases to trimming and J lost 5 bases; unmatched junction nucleotides: 13. The CDR3 has 17 amino acids. The germline V gene encodes CDR1 MDHEN and CDR2 SYDVKM. This chain's CDR3 is CASSSHGLAGAGDTQYF. Written as DNA, the CDR3 is TGTGCCAGCAGTTCCCATGGGTTAGCGGGAGCCGGAGATACGCAGTATTTT.

The rearrangement uses TRBV5-1 and TRBJ2-7; D uncertain. CDR3 length: 15 residues. The germline V and J ends were trimmed by 5 bases and 1 base, with 16 bases remaining between them. Germline V gene lookup returns CDR1 SGHRS and CDR2 YFSETQ. The CDR3 DNA reads as TGCGCCAGCAGAAATGGTTTAGCCTTTTCCTACGAGCAGTACTTC. It specifies CASRNGLAFSYEQYF. The whole variable domain, filled in from reference TRBV5-1 and TRBJ2-7, reads KAGVTQTPRYLIKTRGQQVTLSCSPISGHRSVSWYQQTPGQGLQFLFEYFSETQRNKGNFPGRFSGRQFSNSRSEMNVSTLELGDSALYLCASRNGLAFSYEQYFGPGTRLTVT.

The chain couples TRBV6-2 or TRBV6-3 to TRBJ2-7; TRBD2 matches 11 bases. V was clipped by 4 bases and J by 6 bases; unmatched bases: 11. The germline gives CDR1 MNHEY, CDR2 SVGEGT. The CDR3 has 16 amino acids. CDR3 residues: CASSWPSGRPGGEQYF. As DNA, the CDR3 is TGTGCCAGCAGTTGGCCTAGCGGGAGGCCGGGGGGCGAGCAGTACTTC.

V gene TRBV11-2 combines with J gene TRBJ1-1; 8 bases line up with TRBD1. The CDR3 is 15 residues long. Germline V CDR1 and CDR2: SGHAT, FQNNGV. J was trimmed by 5 bases and V by 4 bases; bases with no gene match: 9. CDR3 protein: CASSSQGGVGTEAFF. In nucleotides, the CDR3 is TGTGCCAGCAGCTCACAGGGGGGCGTAGGGACTGAAGCTTTCTTT.

The chain recombines TRBV7-9 with TRBJ1-3, with unresolved D. The length of the CDR3 is 14 residues. V was trimmed by 3 bases and J by 0 bases, leaving 6 bases between them. Germline loops: CDR1 SEHNR, CDR2 FQNEAQ (reference sequence). CDR3 in DNA: TGTGCCAGCAGCTTTGCCAGCTCTGGAAACACCATATATTTT. It is translated as CASSFASSGNTIYF.